This is a list of T cell receptor beta chains from one sample in a study of blood T cell repertoires in COVID-19. Using immunoSEQ multiplex PCR, the repertoire was profiled, and TCRdb retains in-frame clones only, with some absent. This table has some 390,000 clones, approximately 89% appearing once. The sequenced sample consisted of PBMCs or T cells enriched from blood (not recorded which). The receptors come from a woman aged 30 to 39 who had recovered from COVID-19. CDR3s include the opening cysteine and the closing phenylalanine or tryptophan. A D gene is named only where the DNA matches it firmly. Not every row has a clone size; where given, it reads once, few, many or a size class.

V	D	size	J	DNA	CDR3
TRBV15	.	.	TRBJ1-5	TGTGCCACCAGCAGAGAGGACAGTCCTGGAATGCCCCAGCATTTT	CATSREDSPGMPQHF
TRBV4-2	.	.	TRBJ1-5	TGTGCCAGCAGCCAAGATCCGCGGCAGCGCAATCAGCCCCAGCATTTT	CASSQDPRQRNQPQHF
TRBV27	TRBD1	.	TRBJ2-3	TGTGCCAGCAGTTTTAGGGGGGGACAGGGCCGATCCTTCTCGGATACGCAGTATTTT	CASSFRGGQGRSFSDTQYF
TRBV12-3/TRBV12-4	.	.	TRBJ1-2	TGTGCCAGCAGCCTTTGGGGAGGGTATGGCTACACCTTC	CASSLWGGYGYTF
TRBV27	.	.	TRBJ1-1	TGTGCCAGCAGCCCACAGGGTTTTACTGAAGCTTTCTTT	CASSPQGFTEAFF
TRBV27	.	.	TRBJ2-7	TGTGCCAGCAGCCGAGACAGAAACGAGCAGTACTTC	CASSRDRNEQYF
TRBV6-6	TRBD1	.	TRBJ1-5	TGTGCCAGCAGTGGGACAGGGGGCTACAATCAGCCCCAGCATTTT	CASSGTGGYNQPQHF
TRBV6-1	.	.	TRBJ1-5	TGTGCCAGCAGTGATAGTGAGCGTCAGCCCCAGCATTTT	CASSDSERQPQHF
TRBV29-1	.	.	TRBJ2-5	TGCAGCGTTGAGTACGGTCCCGTAATAGCAGGGGTCGAGACCCAGTACTTC	CSVEYGPVIAGVETQYF
TRBV2	TRBD1	.	TRBJ2-2	TGTGCCAGTTCTCGACAGGGAGTCACCGGGGAGCTGTTTTTT	CASSRQGVTGELFF
TRBV12-5	TRBD2	.	TRBJ2-5	TGTGCTAGTGGTTTGGAAGGGAGGGGCAGGACCCAGTACTTC	CASGLEGRGRTQYF
TRBV7-6	TRBD2	.	TRBJ2-1	TGTGCCAGCAGCACCCAAGGGGGACTAGCGGGGTATGAGCAGTTCTTC	CASSTQGGLAGYEQFF
TRBV4-3	.	.	TRBJ1-2	TGCGCCAGCAGCCAAGTATCTTCTTATGGCTACACCTTC	CASSQVSSYGYTF
TRBV24-1	.	.	TRBJ1-5	TGTGCCACCGAATCCCGGGGTGAGGGCAATCAGCCCCAGCATTTT	CATESRGEGNQPQHF
TRBV3-1/TRBV3-2	TRBD1	.	TRBJ1-1	TGTGCCAGCAGCGACGATGGGGCAGGGGGCAGAGGGGCGGAAGCTTTCTTT	CASSDDGAGGRGAEAFF
TRBV27	TRBD1	.	TRBJ2-3	TGTGCCAGCAGTTTATCGGCGGGGGACAGGGGTTTTGGGGACCCTGGTGATACGCAGTATTTT	CASSLSAGDRGFGDPGDTQYF
TRBV3-1/TRBV3-2	.	.	TRBJ1-5	TGTGCCAGCAGCTTACAGGGTTGGGGTCAGCCCCAGCATTTT	CASSLQGWGQPQHF
TRBV7-9	.	.	TRBJ2-2	TGTGCCAGCAGCCAGATACCGAACACCGGGGAGCTGTTTTTT	CASSQIPNTGELFF
TRBV2	.	.	TRBJ2-7	TGTGCCAGCAGCGGCAAGGACACCCTTTTTCCCTACGAGCAGTACTTC	CASSGKDTLFPYEQYF
TRBV5-1	.	once	TRBJ1-2	TGCGCCAGCAGCTTGGTCAGGGCCTCTAACTATGGCTACACCTTC	CASSLVRASNYGYTF
TRBV9	TRBD1	.	TRBJ1-1	TGTGCCAGCAGCGTAGGCCCAGGGGGGAACACTGAAGCTTTCTTT	CASSVGPGGNTEAFF
TRBV6-5	.	.	TRBJ1-1	TGTGCCAGCAGTTCCCTGACTTTGGGGAACACTGAAGCTTTCTTT	CASSSLTLGNTEAFF
TRBV12-3/TRBV12-4	.	.	TRBJ1-1	TGTGCCAGCAGCAGACAGGATAACACTGAAGCTTTCTTT	CASSRQDNTEAFF
TRBV3-1/TRBV3-2	.	few	TRBJ1-4	TGTGCCAGCAGCCCCAACCGGCGGAGGGTTAATGAAAAACTGTTTTTT	CASSPNRRRVNEKLFF
TRBV30	.	.	TRBJ1-1	TGTGCCTGGAGTGTACTTCCCAACACTGAAGCTTTCTTT	CAWSVLPNTEAFF
TRBV9	TRBD1	.	TRBJ1-2	TGTGCCAGCAGCGTCACATCTCGGGGACAGGGGGCTAACTATGGCTACACCTTC	CASSVTSRGQGANYGYTF
TRBV29-1	.	.	TRBJ1-1	TGCAGCGTTGGAGGCCGGAACACTGAAGCTTTCTTT	CSVGGRNTEAFF
TRBV7-8	.	.	TRBJ2-2	TGTGCCAGCAGCTTAGCGGATCGGGAGTGGACCGGGGAGCTGTTTTTT	CASSLADREWTGELFF
TRBV30	.	.	TRBJ1-1	TGTGCCTCCTATAGGGGCACTGAAGCTTTCTTT	CASYRGTEAFF
TRBV28	.	.	TRBJ1-1	TGTGCCAGCAGTACCCCAAACAAAGCTTTCTTT	CASSTPNKAFF
TRBV9	.	.	TRBJ1-1	TGTGCCAGCAGCACACACCTTTCGACTGAAGCTTTCTTT	CASSTHLSTEAFF
TRBV19	TRBD1	.	TRBJ1-2	TGTGCCAGCTCAGAGCCCGGGACAGGGTCCGGCTACACCTTC	CASSEPGTGSGYTF
TRBV3-1/TRBV3-2	.	.	TRBJ2-6	TGTGCCAGCAGCCAAGCCGGCTCTGGGGCCAACGTCCTGACTTTC	CASSQAGSGANVLTF
TRBV6-4	.	.	TRBJ1-5	TGTGCCAGCAGCCTATGGGCCGAGAGCAATCAGCCCCAGCATTTT	CASSLWAESNQPQHF
TRBV6-5	TRBD1	.	TRBJ1-4	TGTGCCAGCAGTTCATCGGGGACAGTGAATGAAAAACTGTTTTTT	CASSSSGTVNEKLFF
TRBV27	TRBD2	.	TRBJ2-7	TGTGCCAGCAGTCCCCTTCTAACCGGGACTAGCTTCTCCTACGAGCAGTACTTC	CASSPLLTGTSFSYEQYF
TRBV7-2	.	.	TRBJ2-7	TGTGCCAGCAGCTTTGGCGGTACCTCCTACGAGCAGTACTTC	CASSFGGTSYEQYF
TRBV13	.	few	TRBJ1-5	TGTGCCAGCAGCTTAGCCAGGTTGAATCAGCCCCAGCATTTT	CASSLARLNQPQHF
TRBV13	TRBD1	.	TRBJ1-3	TGTGCCAGCAGCCTTGGACAGGGGAAAGGAAACACCATATATTTT	CASSLGQGKGNTIYF
TRBV19	.	.	TRBJ1-4	TGTGCCAGTAGTATAGGTTGGCGGGCTAATGAAAAACTGTTTTTT	CASSIGWRANEKLFF
TRBV3-1/TRBV3-2	TRBD2	few	TRBJ2-1	TGTGCCAGCCGGGACTATAACAATGAGCAGTTCTTC	CASRDYNNEQFF
TRBV28	TRBD1	once	TRBJ2-5	TGTGCCAGCAGCCGCCAGGGGGCCCCGACCCAGTACTTC	CASSRQGAPTQYF
TRBV2	.	once	TRBJ1-1	TGTGCCAGCATTCGACCTACAGGGAAGACTGAAGCTTTCTTT	CASIRPTGKTEAFF
TRBV4-1	.	.	TRBJ1-1	TGCGCCAGCAGCCAGAGGAGGGCAGGGGAAGCTTTCTTT	CASSQRRAGEAFF
TRBV6-4	.	.	TRBJ2-1	TGTGCCAGCAGTGACTCGCGCGGGGGCGCGAATGAGCAGTTCTTC	CASSDSRGGANEQFF
TRBV27	.	.	TRBJ2-1	TGTGCCACCCGGACGGACACCTACAATGAGCAGTTCTTC	CATRTDTYNEQFF